This section outlines one TCR beta chain sequence together with its context. Generated by immunoSEQ multiplex PCR, the TCRdb table keeps only in-frame clones and is missing some. Of around 80,000 clones in the sample, around 90% are singletons; the top ten hold 1.4% to 1.5%. The sample originates from a study of T cell changes during pregnancy in multiple sclerosis. The specimen comprised peripheral blood, sampled before pregnancy. The TCR originated in a female donor with multiple sclerosis, enrolled in a pregnancy study.

The CDR3 spells CAWSVGVPGANVLTF. CDR3 nucleotide sequence: TGTGCCTGGAGTGTAGGAGTACCTGGGGCCAACGTCCTGACTTTC. V usage is TRBV30 and J usage is TRBJ2-6; no clear D gene. The CDR3 has 15 amino acids. Germline V gene lookup returns CDR1 GTSNPN and CDR2 SVGIG (reference sequence). V was clipped by 0 bases and J by 2 bases, with 8 bases between them.